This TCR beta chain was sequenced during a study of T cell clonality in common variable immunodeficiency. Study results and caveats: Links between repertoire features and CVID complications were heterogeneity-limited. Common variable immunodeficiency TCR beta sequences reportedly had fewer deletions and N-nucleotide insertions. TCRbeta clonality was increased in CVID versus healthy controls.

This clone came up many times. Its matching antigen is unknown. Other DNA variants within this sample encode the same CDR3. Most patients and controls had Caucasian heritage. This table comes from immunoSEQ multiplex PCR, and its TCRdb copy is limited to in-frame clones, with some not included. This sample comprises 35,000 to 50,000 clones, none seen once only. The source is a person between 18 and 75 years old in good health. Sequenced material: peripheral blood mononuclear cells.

The CDR3 DNA, read in part, is TGTGCCAGTTGGAGCGGGGGTGGTAATGAG. Encoded protein: CASWSGGGNE. The full CDR3 is CASWSGGGNEQFF. This chain uses TRBV4-2 with TRBJ2-1, with 8 bases that match TRBD2. The read ends 3 residues before the CDR3 terminus; that terminus is restored from the germline J gene. The CDR3 covers 13 residues. Germline V gives CDR1 LGHNA, CDR2 YNFKEQ. Unmatched junction bases numbered 8, after V lost 9 bases and J lost 7 bases.